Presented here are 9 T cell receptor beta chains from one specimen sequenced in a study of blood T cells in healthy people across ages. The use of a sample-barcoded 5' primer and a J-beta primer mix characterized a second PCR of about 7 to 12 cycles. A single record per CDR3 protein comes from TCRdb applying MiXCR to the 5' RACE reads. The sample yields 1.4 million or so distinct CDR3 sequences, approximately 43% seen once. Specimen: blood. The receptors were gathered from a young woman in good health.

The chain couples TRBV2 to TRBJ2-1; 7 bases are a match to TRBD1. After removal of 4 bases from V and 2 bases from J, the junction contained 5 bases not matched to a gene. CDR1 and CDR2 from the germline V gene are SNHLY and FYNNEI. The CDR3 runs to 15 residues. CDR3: CASSGDRQTYNEQFF. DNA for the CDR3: TGTGCCAGCAGTGGGGACAGACAAACCTACAATGAGCAGTTCTTC.

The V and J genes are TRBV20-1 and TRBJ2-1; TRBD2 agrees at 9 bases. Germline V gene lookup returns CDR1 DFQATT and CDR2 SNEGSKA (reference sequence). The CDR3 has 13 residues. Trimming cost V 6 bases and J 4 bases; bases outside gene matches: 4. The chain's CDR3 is CSALAGVYNEQFF. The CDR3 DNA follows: TGCAGTGCGTTAGCGGGAGTTTACAATGAGCAGTTCTTC.

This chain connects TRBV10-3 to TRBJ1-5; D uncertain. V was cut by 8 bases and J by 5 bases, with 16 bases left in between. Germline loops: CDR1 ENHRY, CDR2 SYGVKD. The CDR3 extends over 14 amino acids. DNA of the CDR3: TGTGCCATCCAACCCCGACTCGGGGATCAGCCCCAGCATTTT. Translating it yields CAIQPRLGDQPQHF.

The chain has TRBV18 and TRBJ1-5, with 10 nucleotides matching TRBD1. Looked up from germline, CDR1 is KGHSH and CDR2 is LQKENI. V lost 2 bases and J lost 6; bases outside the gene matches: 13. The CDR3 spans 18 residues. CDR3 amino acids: CASSPIFGGQGKVQPQHF. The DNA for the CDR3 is TGTGCCAGCTCACCAATCTTCGGGGGACAGGGGAAAGTTCAGCCCCAGCATTTT.

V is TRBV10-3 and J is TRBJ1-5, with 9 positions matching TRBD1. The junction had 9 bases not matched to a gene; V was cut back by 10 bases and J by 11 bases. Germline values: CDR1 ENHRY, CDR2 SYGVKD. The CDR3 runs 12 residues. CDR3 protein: CASGDRETSQHF. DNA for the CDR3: TGTGCCAGCGGGGACAGGGAAACCTCCCAGCATTTT.

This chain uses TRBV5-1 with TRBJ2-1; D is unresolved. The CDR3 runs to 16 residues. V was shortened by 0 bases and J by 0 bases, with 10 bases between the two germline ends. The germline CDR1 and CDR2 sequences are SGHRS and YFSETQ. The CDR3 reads CASSLDATSSYNEQFF. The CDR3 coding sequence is TGCGCCAGCAGCTTGGACGCGACAAGCTCCTACAATGAGCAGTTCTTC.

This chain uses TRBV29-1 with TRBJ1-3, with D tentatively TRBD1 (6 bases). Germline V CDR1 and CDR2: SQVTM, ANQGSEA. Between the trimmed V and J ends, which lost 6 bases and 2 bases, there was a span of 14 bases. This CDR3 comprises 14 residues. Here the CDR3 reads CSVAPGGTGNTIYF. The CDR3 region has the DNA TGCAGCGTCGCACCGGGGGGCACTGGAAACACCATATATTTT.

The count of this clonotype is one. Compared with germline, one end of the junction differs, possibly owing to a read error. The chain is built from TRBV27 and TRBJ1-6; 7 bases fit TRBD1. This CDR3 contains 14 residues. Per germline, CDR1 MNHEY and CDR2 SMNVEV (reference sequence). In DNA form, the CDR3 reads TGTACCAGCAGTGCGGACAGGTTCAATTCACCCCTCCACTTT. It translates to CTSSADRFNSPLHF.

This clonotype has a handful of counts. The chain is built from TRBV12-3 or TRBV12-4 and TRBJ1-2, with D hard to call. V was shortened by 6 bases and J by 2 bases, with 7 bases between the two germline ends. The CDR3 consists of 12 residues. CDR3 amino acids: CASRLLNYGYTF. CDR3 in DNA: TGTGCCAGCAGATTACTAAACTATGGCTACACCTTC.